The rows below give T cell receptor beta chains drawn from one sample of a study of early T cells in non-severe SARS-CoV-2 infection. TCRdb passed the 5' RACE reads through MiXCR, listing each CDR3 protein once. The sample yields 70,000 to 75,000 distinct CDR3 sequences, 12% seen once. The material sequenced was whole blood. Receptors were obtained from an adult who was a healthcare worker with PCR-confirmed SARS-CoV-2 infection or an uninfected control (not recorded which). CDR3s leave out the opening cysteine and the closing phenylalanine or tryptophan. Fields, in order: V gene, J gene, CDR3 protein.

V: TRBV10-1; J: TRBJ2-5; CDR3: ASSDGHPQETQY
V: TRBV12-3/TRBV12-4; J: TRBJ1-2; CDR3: ASVKGFGWGYT
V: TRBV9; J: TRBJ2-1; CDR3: ASSVEGGREGEQF
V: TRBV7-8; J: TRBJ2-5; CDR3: ASSLVRFGGGVETQY
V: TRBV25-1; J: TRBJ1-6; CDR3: ASSEQGGNSPLH
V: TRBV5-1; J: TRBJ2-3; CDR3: ASSSSGTSSYTDTQY
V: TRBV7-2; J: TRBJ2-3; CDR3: ASSSGTSGGDTQY
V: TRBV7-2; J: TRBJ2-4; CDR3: ASSLASGGLAKNIQY
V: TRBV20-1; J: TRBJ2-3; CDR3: SARDRTSGTDTQY
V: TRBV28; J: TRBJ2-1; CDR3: ASTFPGTSYNEQF
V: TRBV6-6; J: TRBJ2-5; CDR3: DSSNYPETQY
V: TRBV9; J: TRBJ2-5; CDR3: ASSVAPQETQY
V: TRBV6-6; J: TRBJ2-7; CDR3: ASSPSGPSAGSGRREQY
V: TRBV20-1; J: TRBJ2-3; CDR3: SALGLAGEGDTQY
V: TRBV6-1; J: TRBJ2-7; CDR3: ASSVPSIEQY
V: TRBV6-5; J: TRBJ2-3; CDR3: ASSSPGSYSTDTQY
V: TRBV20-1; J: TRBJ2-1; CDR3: SARDRAGATYNEQF
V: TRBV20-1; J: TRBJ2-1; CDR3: SASSSGVSYNEQF
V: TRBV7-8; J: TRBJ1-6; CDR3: ASSFRDSNSPLH
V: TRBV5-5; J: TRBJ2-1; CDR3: ASSWGPAGEYNEQF
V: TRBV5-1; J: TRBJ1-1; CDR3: ASSLDRGDKNTEAF
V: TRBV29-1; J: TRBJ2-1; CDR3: SSSGRATNEQF
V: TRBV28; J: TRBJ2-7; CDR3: ASSLATSGASSYEQY
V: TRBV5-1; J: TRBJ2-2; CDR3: ASSLWLGTNTGELF